Each of the 6 T cell receptor beta chains below was sequenced from the same sample in a study of CXCR4 blockade with PD-1 therapy in pancreatic cancer. TCRdb keeps only in-frame clones here, not all; method: immunoSEQ multiplex PCR. The sample holds a few thousand clones; 39% are singletons and the top ten take roughly a quarter. Sequenced material: tumor tissue. These receptors came from a human donor with pancreatic ductal adenocarcinoma.

V usage is TRBV15 and J usage is TRBJ1-1; TRBD1 matches at 9 bases. Germline CDR1 LNHNV, CDR2 YYDKDF (reference sequence). The CDR3 is 14 residues long. With V trimmed by 6 bases and J by 1 base, 3 bases remained unmatched. The chain's CDR3 is CATRIQGANTEAFF. CDR3 bases: TGTGCCACCAGGATACAGGGGGCGAACACTGAAGCTTTCTTT. Drawing the rest from reference TRBV15 and TRBJ1-1, the complete variable domain is DAMVIQNPRYQVTQFGKPVTLSCSQTLNHNVMYWYQQKSSQAPKLLFHYYDKDFNNEADTPDNFQSRRPNTSFCFLDIRSPGLGDTAMYLCATRIQGANTEAFFGQGTRLTVV.

This clone counts as large. The chain links TRBV15 to TRBJ2-1, with a weak D call TRBD2 (6 bases). The germline V gene has CDR1 LNHNV and CDR2 YYDKDF (reference sequence). The V and J ends lost 0 bases and 5 bases respectively, with 8 bases between them. The CDR3 totals 14 residues. The CDR3 sequence: CATSREAGNNEQFF. Here the CDR3 DNA reads TGTGCCACCAGCAGAGAGGCGGGAAACAATGAGCAGTTCTTC.

This clone is classed as medium-sized. The V gene is TRBV6-8, the J gene TRBJ1-1, with TRBD1 identical over 9 bases. This CDR3 has 13 amino acids. The V segment lost 8 bases and the J segment 8 bases; nucleotides outside the gene matches: 9. From germline, CDR1 is MNHGY and CDR2 SAAAGT. This CDR3 is CASGTGYDREAFF. The CDR3 nucleotides read TGTGCCAGCGGGACAGGGTACGACAGGGAAGCTTTCTTT.

CDR3: CASSRTQGADGNTIYF. CDR3 DNA sequence: TGTGCCAGCTCACGGACACAGGGGGCGGATGGAAACACCATATATTTT. The chain combines TRBV18 with TRBJ1-3; 9 bases match TRBD1. The length of the CDR3 is 16 residues. Looked up from germline, CDR1 is KGHSH and CDR2 is LQKENI. Losses at the gene ends were 4 bases for V and 3 bases for J; bases not matched to a gene: 7.

The chain couples TRBV19 to TRBJ2-7, with D perhaps TRBD2 (6 bases). Trimming removed 4 bases from V and 5 bases from J, with 18 bases in between. Per the germline V gene, CDR1 is LNHDA and CDR2 is SQIVND (reference sequence). There are 15 residues in the CDR3. DNA for the CDR3: TGTGCCAGTAGTAGCGGGAACTCTAGATGGAACGAGCAGTACTTC. This translates into CASSSGNSRWNEQYF.

A remark on this clone: Additional DNA sequences in this sample encode the identical CDR3. The chain is built from TRBV14 and TRBJ1-1; D gene unclear. This CDR3 has 12 amino acids. From germline, CDR1 is SGHDN and CDR2 FVKESK. V was shortened by 1 base and J by 5 bases, with 5 bases between the two germline ends. The CDR3 is CASSQGGTEAFF. CDR3 coding DNA: TGTGCCAGCAGCCAAGGTGGGACTGAAGCTTTCTTT. The full variable domain, with the rest looked up from reference TRBV14 and TRBJ1-1, is EAGVTQFPSHSVIEKGQTVTLRCDPISGHDNLYWYRRVMGKEIKFLLHFVKESKQDESGMPNNRFLAERTGGTYSTLKVQPAELEDSGVYFCASSQGGTEAFFGQGTRLTVV.